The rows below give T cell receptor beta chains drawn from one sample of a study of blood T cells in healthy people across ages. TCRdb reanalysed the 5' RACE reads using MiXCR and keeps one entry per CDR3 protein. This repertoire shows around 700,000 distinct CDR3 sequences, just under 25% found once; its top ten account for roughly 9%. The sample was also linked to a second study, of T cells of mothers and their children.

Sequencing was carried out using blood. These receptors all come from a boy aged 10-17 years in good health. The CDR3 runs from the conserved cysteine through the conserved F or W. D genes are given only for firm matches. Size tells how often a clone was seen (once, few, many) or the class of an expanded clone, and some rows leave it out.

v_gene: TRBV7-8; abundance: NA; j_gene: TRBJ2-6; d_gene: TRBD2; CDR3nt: TGTGCCAGCAGCTTAGGAGCGGGATCAAGCTCTGGGGCCAACGTCCTGACTTTC; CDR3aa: CASSLGAGSSSGANVLTF
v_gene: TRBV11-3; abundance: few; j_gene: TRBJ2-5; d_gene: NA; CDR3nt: TGTGCCAGCAGCCTCCTGGTGGGCGGGCGGAGAGAGACCCAGTACTTC; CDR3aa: CASSLLVGGRRETQYF
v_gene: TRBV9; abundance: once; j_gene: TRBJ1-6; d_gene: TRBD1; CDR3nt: TGTGCCAGCAGCGCTGAACCCGGGACAGAATCTAATTCACCCCTCCACTTT; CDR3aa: CASSAEPGTESNSPLHF
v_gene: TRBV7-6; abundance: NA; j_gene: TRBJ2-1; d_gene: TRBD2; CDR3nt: TGTGCCAGCAGCCCGCATTGGCGGGAGGCCTACAATGAGCAGTTCTTC; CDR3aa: CASSPHWREAYNEQFF
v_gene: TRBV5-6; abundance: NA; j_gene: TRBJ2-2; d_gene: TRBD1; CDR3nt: TGTGCCAGCAGCCCTAAGTGGCTTATACAGGGGGACACCGGGGAGCTGTTTTTT; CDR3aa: CASSPKWLIQGDTGELFF
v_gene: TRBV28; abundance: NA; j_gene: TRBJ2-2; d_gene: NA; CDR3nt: TGTGCCAGCGGTTTATGGCGGGAAACCGGGGAGCTGTTTTTT; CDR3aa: CASGLWRETGELFF
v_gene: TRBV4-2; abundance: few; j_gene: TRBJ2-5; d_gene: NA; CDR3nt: TGTGCCAGCAGCCAAGATCCGGGCGCGGGGGCCCGGGAGACCCAGTACTTC; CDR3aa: CASSQDPGAGARETQYF
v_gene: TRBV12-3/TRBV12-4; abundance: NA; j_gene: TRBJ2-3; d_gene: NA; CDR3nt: TGTGCCAGCAGTTTTTTAGGGGATCCAAGCACAGATACGCAGTATTTT; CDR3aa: CASSFLGDPSTDTQYF
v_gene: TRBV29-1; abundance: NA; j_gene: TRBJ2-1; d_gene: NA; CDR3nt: TGCAGCGCTGACGGTGTGGGGGGAACTTACAATGAGCAGTTCTTC; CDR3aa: CSADGVGGTYNEQFF
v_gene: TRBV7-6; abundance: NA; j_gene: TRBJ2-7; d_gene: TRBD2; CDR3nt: TGTGCCAGCAGCAATCAAGGGAGCGGGGGGCCTCAGTACTTC; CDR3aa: CASSNQGSGGPQYF
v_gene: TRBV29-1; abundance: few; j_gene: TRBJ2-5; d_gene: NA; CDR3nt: TGCAGCGCGGGGGACTCAAGGGGTGAGACCCAGTACTTC; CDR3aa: CSAGDSRGETQYF
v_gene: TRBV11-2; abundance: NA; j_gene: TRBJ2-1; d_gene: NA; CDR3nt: TGTGCCAGCAGCCCAGACCTGTATGAGCAGTTCTTC; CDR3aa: CASSPDLYEQFF
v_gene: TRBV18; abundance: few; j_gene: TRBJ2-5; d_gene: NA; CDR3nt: TGTGCCAGCTCACCCTTGGACCCGGATGAGCAGTACTTC; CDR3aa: CASSPLDPDEQYF
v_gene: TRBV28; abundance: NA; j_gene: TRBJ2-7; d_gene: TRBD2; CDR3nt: TGTGCCAGCAGTCTAGCGGGAGGGTTAGACTACGAGCAGTACTTC; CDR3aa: CASSLAGGLDYEQYF
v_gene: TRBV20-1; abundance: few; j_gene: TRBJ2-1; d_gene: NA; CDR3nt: TGCAGTGCTAACGGGGCCGGACCCCTCTACAATGAGCAGTTCTTC; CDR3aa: CSANGAGPLYNEQFF
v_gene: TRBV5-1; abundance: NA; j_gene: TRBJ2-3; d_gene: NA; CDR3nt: TGCGCCAGCAGCTTGACCGGGGAAACGAATACGCAGTATTTT; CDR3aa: CASSLTGETNTQYF
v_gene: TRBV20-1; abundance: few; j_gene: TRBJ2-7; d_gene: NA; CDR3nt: TGCAGTGCTTCGGCCTGGGGGACGGCAACCTACGAGCAGTACTTC; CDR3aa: CSASAWGTATYEQYF
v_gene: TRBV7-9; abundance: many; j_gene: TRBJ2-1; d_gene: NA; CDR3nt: TGTGCCAGCAGCTTGGGACTTCACAATGAGCAGTTCTTC; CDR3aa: CASSLGLHNEQFF
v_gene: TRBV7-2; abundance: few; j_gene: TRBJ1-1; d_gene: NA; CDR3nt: TGTGCCAGCAGCTCTCCAAGGGACTCCGGGAAAGCTTTCTTT; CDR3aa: CASSSPRDSGKAFF
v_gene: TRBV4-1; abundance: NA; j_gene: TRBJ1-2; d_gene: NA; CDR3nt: TGCGCCAGCAGCGCTCCCGGTGAGGGGCGGTGGTATGGCTACACCTTC; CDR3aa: CASSAPGEGRWYGYTF
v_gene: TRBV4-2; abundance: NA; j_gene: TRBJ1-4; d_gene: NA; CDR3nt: TGTGCCAGCAGCCAGGTTATCGACCGGGGACGGATTAATGAAAAACTGTTTTTT; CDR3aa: CASSQVIDRGRINEKLFF
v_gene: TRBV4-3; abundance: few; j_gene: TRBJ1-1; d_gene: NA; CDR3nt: TGCGCCAGCAGCCCGGGGACCTTTTCGGGTGAAGCTTTCTTT; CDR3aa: CASSPGTFSGEAFF
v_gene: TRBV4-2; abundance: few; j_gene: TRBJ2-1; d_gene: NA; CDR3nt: TGTGCCAGCAGCCAAGATTTAGAGGGCTCCTACAATGAGCAGTTCTTC; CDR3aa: CASSQDLEGSYNEQFF
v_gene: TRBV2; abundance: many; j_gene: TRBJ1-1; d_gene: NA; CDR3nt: TGTGCCAGCACGAGAGACACTGAAGCTTTCTTT; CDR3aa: CASTRDTEAFF
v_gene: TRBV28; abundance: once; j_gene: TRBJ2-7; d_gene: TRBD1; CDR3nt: TGTGCCAGCACCCTAGGGGACAGGACCTACGAGCAGTACTTC; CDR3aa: CASTLGDRTYEQYF
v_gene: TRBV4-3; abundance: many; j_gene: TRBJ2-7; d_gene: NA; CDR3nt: TGCGCCAGCAGCCAAGATCGGGGACCCTACGAGCAGTACTTC; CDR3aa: CASSQDRGPYEQYF
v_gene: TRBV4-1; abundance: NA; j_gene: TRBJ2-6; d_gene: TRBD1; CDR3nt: TGCGCCAGCAGCCAAGATCGGACAGGGGGTGCTGGGGCCAACGTCCTGACTTTC; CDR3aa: CASSQDRTGGAGANVLTF
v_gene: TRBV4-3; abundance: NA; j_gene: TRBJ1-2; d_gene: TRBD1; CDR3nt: TGCGCCAGCAGCCTATTATCGACAGGGGACTATGGCTACACCTTC; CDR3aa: CASSLLSTGDYGYTF
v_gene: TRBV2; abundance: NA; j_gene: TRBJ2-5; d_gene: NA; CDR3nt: TGTGCCAGCTCTGAAAGGGTTTCGTACTTC; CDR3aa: CASSERVSYF
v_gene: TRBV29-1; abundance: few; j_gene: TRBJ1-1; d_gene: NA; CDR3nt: TGCAGCGTTCGCCGGGGGAGCACTGAAGCTTTCTTT; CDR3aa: CSVRRGSTEAFF
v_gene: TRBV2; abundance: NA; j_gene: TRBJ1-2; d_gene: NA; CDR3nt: TGTGCCAGCAGTGGGAGCAACTATGGCTACACCTTC; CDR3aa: CASSGSNYGYTF
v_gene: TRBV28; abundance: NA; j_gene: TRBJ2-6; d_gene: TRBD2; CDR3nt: TGTGCCAGCGCGGGGGTGAGGGGGGCCAACGTCCTGACTTTC; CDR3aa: CASAGVRGANVLTF